This T cell receptor (beta chain) comes out of a study of early T cells in non-severe SARS-CoV-2 infection. About the study: The input, bulk RNA from unsorted whole blood, was sequenced, and chains were unpaired. Whole-study findings and limits: Sequences matched to VDJdb favored anti-spike CD8 responses, while private and CD4 specificities were missed.

Individual cDNA molecules received unique molecular identifiers during library preparation. TCRdb itself ran the 5' RACE reads through MiXCR, one entry per CDR3 protein. The data contain about 44,000 distinct CDR3 sequences, approximately 6.2% of them singletons. In its sample, this clonotype was seen a few times. Antigen: not known. The CDR3 sequence is 13 residues long. Trimming pared 5 bases from V and 10 bases from J, leaving 15 bases between. CDR1 is SGHAT and CDR2 is FQNNGV in the germline V gene. This sequence was found in an adult who was a healthcare worker with PCR-confirmed SARS-CoV-2 infection or an uninfected control (not recorded which). The source material was whole blood, sampled at baseline. This chain joins TRBV11-2 and TRBJ2-1; D not resolved. In DNA, the CDR3 is TGTGCCAGCAGCGAAGGGCCTCTTGACGAGCAGTTCTTC. Protein: CASSEGPLDEQFF.